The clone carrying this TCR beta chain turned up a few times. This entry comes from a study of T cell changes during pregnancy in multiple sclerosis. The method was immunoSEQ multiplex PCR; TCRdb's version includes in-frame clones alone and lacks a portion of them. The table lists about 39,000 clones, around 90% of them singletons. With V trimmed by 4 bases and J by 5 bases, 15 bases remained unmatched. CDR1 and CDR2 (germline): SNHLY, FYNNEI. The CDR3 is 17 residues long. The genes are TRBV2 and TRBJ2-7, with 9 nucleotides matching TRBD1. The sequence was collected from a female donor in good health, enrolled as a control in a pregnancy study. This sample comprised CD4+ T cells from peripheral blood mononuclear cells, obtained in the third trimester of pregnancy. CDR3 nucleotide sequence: TGTGCCAGCAGTGGTCCCGGGACAGGGAAATCAATCGACGAGCAGTACTTC. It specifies CASSGPGTGKSIDEQYF.